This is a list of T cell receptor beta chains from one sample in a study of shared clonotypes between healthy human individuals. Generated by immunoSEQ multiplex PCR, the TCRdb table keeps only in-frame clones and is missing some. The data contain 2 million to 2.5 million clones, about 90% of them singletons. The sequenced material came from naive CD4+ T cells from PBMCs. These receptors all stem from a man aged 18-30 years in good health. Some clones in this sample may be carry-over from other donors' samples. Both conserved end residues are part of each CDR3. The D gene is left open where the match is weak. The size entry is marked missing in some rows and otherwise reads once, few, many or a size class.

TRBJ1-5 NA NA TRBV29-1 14 CSVDVGGAGEPQHF TGCAGCGTTGACGTCGGCGGGGCCGGAGAGCCCCAGCATTTT
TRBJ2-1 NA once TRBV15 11 CATSSRAEQFF TGTGCCACCAGCAGCCGGGCTGAGCAGTTCTTC
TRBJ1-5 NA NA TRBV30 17 CAWRARDVLNSNQPQHF TGTGCCTGGAGAGCCCGGGACGTTTTAAATAGCAATCAGCCCCAGCATTTT
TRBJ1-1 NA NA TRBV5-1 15 CASSPRTSTNTEAFF TGCGCCAGCAGCCCTCGGACGTCTACGAACACTGAAGCTTTCTTT
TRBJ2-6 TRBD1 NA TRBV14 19 CASSQKLDRVPSGANVLTF TGTGCCAGCAGCCAAAAACTGGACAGGGTTCCCTCTGGGGCCAACGTCCTGACTTTC
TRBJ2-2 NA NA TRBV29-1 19 CSVGMSLSVGRVNTGELFF TGCAGCGTTGGGATGAGTCTCAGTGTGGGACGGGTGAACACCGGGGAGCTGTTTTTT
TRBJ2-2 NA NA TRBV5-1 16 CASSPQTPTNTGELFF TGCGCCAGCAGCCCCCAGACTCCTACGAACACCGGGGAGCTGTTTTTT
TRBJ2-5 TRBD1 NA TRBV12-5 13 CASGPGQGGTQYF TGTGCTAGTGGTCCCGGACAGGGGGGGACCCAGTACTTC
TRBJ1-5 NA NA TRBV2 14 CASNAQYSNQPQHF TGTGCCAGCAACGCCCAGTATAGCAATCAGCCCCAGCATTTT
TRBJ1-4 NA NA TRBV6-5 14 CASSLTATNEKLFF TGTGCCAGCAGCCTCACCGCAACTAATGAAAAACTGTTTTTT
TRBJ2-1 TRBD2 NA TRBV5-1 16 CASSLGAGGTYNEQFF TGCGCCAGCAGCTTGGGAGCGGGAGGAACCTACAATGAGCAGTTCTTC
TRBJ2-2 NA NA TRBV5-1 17 CASSFDPGTSQAGELFF TGCGCCAGCAGCTTTGACCCCGGGACGTCACAAGCCGGGGAGCTGTTTTTT
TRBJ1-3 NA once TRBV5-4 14 CASSLAGTGNTIYF TGTGCCAGCAGCTTGGCGGGCACAGGAAACACCATATATTTT
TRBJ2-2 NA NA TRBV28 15 CASSAGDRLTGELFF TGTGCCAGCAGTGCGGGGGACAGGTTAACCGGGGAGCTGTTTTTT
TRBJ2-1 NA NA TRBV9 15 CASSVDRGGYNEQFF TGTGCCAGCAGCGTAGACAGAGGGGGCTACAATGAGCAGTTCTTC
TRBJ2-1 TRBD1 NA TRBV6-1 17 CASSEIWDRFNDNEQFF TGTGCCAGCAGTGAAATCTGGGACAGGTTTAATGACAATGAGCAGTTCTTC
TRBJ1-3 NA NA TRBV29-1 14 CSVDTGFGGNTIYF TGCAGCGTTGATACAGGGTTTGGTGGAAACACCATATATTTT
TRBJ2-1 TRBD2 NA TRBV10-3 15 CAIRGGLAAYNEQFF TGTGCCATCAGGGGGGGACTAGCTGCCTACAATGAGCAGTTCTTC
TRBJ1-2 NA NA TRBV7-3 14 CASSPQGNTGGYTF TGTGCCAGCAGCCCGCAGGGTAATACGGGTGGCTACACCTTC
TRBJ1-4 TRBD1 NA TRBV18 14 CASSPGQGGEKLFF TGTGCCAGCTCACCTGGACAGGGAGGCGAAAAACTGTTTTTT
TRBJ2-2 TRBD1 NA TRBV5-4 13 CASGGQATGELFF TGTGCCAGCGGCGGACAGGCCACCGGGGAGCTGTTTTTT
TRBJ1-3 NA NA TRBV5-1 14 CASSTSGVGNTIYF TGCGCCAGCAGCACTTCAGGGGTCGGAAACACCATATATTTT
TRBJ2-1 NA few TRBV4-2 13 CASSQETSGEQFF TGTGCCAGCAGCCAAGAAACGTCCGGTGAGCAGTTCTTC
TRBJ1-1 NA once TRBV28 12 CASSPRQLEAFF TGTGCCAGCAGCCCGAGACAACTTGAAGCTTTCTTT